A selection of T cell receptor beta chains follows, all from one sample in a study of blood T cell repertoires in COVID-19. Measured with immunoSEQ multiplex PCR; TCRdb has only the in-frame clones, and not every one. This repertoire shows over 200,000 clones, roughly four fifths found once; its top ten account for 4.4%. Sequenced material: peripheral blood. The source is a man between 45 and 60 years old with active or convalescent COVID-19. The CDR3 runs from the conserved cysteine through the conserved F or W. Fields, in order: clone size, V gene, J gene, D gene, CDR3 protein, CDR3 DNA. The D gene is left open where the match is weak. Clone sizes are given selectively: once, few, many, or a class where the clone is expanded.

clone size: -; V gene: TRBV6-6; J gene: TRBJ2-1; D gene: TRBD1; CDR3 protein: CASSYPGTGFNEQFF; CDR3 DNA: TGTGCCAGCAGTTACCCCGGGACAGGGTTCAATGAGCAGTTCTTC
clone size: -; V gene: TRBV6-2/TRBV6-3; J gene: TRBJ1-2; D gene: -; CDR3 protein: CASSYEGGYGYTF; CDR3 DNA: TGTGCCAGCAGTTACGAGGGAGGCTATGGCTACACCTTC
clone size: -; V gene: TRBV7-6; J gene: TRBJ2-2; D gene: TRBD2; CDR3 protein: CASSLAAGGGTGELFF; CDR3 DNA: TGTGCCAGCAGCTTAGCTGCGGGGGGAGGCACCGGGGAGCTGTTTTTT
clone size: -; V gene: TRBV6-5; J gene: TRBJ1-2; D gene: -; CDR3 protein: CASSIGQRYGYTF; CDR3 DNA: TGTGCCAGCAGCATAGGACAGCGTTATGGCTACACCTTC
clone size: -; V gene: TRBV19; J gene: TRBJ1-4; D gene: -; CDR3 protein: CASSMRSALNEKLFF; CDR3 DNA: TGTGCCAGTAGTATGAGGTCAGCCCTTAATGAAAAACTGTTTTTT
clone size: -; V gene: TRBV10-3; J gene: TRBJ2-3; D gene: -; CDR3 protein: CAISEGGADTQYF; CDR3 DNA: TGTGCCATCAGTGAGGGGGGGGCTGATACGCAGTATTTT
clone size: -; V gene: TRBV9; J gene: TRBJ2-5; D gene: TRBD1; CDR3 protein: CASSALGQHQETQYF; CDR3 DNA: TGTGCCAGCAGCGCCCTGGGACAGCACCAAGAGACCCAGTACTTC
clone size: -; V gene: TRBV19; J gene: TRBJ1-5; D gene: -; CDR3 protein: CASSSTTGQGSNQPQHF; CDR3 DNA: TGTGCCAGTAGTTCGACGACGGGGCAGGGGAGCAATCAGCCCCAGCATTTT
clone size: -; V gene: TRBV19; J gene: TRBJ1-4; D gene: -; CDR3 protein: CASSTIIGELFF; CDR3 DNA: TGTGCCAGTAGTACCATTATAGGAGAACTGTTTTTT
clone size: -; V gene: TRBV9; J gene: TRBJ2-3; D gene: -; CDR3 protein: CASSDHPGGSTDTQYF; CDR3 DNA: TGTGCCAGCAGCGATCATCCCGGGGGTAGCACAGATACGCAGTATTTT
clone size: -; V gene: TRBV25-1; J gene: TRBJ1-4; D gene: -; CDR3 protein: CASGDITTNEKLFF; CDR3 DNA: TGTGCCAGCGGGGACATAACAACTAATGAAAAACTGTTTTTT
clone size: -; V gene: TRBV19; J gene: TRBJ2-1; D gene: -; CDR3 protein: CASSMGQGDNEQFF; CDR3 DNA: TGTGCCAGTAGTATGGGGCAGGGCGACAATGAGCAGTTCTTC
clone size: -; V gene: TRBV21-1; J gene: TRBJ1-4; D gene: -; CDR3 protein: CASSTGTGIEKLFF; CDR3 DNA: TGTGCCAGCAGCACCGGGACAGGTATAGAAAAACTGTTTTTT
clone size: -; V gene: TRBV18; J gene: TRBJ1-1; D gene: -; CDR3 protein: CASSPPTGTQAFF; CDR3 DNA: TGTGCCAGCTCACCACCTACCGGGACACAAGCTTTCTTT
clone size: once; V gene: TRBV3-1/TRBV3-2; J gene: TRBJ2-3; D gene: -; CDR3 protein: CASSPVGGADTQYF; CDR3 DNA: TGTGCCAGCAGCCCAGTAGGGGGGGCAGATACGCAGTATTTT
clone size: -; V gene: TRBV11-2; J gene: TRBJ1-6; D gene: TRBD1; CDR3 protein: CASSLRQGANSPLHF; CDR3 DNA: TGTGCCAGCAGCTTACGGCAGGGGGCTAATTCACCCCTCCACTTT
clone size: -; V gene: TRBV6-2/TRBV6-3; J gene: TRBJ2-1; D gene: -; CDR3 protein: CASSYSRGSYNEQFF; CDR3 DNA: TGTGCCAGCAGTTACTCGAGGGGGTCCTACAATGAGCAGTTCTTC
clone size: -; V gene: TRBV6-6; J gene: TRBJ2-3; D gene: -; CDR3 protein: CASRGSTDTQYF; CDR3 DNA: TGTGCCAGCCGAGGGAGCACAGATACGCAGTATTTT
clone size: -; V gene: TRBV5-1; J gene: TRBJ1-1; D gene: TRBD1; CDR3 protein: CASSLETGLDTEAFF; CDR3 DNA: TGCGCCAGCAGCTTGGAGACAGGGTTAGACACTGAAGCTTTCTTT
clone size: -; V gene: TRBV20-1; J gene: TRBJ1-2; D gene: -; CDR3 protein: CSAPQGGYTF; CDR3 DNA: TGCAGTGCTCCACAGGGCGGCTACACCTTC
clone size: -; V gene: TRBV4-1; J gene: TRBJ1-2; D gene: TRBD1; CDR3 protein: CASSSGGGGYTF; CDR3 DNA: TGCGCCAGCAGCTCAGGGGGCGGCGGCTACACCTTC
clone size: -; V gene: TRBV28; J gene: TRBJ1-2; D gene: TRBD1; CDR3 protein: CASSLPTGALYGYTF; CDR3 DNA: TGTGCCAGCAGTTTACCTACAGGGGCGCTTTATGGCTACACCTTC
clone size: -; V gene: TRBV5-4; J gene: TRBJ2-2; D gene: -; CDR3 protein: CASSRGRTANTGELFF; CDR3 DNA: TGTGCCAGCAGCCGAGGAAGGACAGCGAACACCGGGGAGCTGTTTTTT
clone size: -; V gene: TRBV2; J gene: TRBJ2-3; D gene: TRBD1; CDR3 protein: CASSQDRGPDTQYF; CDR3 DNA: TGTGCCAGCAGTCAGGACAGGGGGCCGGATACGCAGTATTTT
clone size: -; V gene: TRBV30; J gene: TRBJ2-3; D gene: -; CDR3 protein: CAWSGGRITDTQYF; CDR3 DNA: TGTGCCTGGAGTGGGGGCCGTATCACAGATACGCAGTATTTT
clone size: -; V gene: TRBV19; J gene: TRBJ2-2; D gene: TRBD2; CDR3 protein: CASNPLAGEPGELFF; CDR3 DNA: TGTGCCAGTAACCCACTAGCGGGGGAGCCCGGGGAGCTGTTTTTT
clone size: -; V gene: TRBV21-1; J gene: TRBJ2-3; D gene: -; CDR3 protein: CASSKSRGLAGGRYTDTQYF; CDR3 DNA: TGTGCCAGCAGCAAATCACGGGGACTAGCGGGGGGCCGATACACAGATACGCAGTATTTT
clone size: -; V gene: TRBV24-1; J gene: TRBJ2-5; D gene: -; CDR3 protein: CATSDLRLPQETQYF; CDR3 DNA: TGTGCCACCAGTGATTTGAGACTGCCGCAAGAGACCCAGTACTTC
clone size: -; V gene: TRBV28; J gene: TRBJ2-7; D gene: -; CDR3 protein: CASSSEARSIHEQYF; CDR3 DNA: TGTGCCAGCAGCTCAGAGGCTCGTAGTATCCACGAGCAGTACTTC
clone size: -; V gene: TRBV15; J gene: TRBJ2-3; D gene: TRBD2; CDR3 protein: CATSRGSGALAQYF; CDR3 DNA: TGTGCCACCAGCAGGGGTAGCGGGGCCCTCGCGCAGTATTTT
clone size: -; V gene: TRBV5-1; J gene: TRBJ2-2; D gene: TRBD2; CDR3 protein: CASSPIAGGTHTGELFF; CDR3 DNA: TGCGCCAGCAGCCCCATAGCGGGGGGAACCCACACCGGGGAGCTGTTTTTT
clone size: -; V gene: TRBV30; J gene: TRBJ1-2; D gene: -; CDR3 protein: CAWSPLGSYTF; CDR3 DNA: TGTGCCTGGAGTCCCCTAGGCAGCTACACCTTC
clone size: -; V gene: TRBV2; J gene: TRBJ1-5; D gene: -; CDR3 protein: CASSEPGEAVQPQHF; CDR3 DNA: TGTGCCAGCAGTGAACCAGGGGAAGCTGTTCAGCCCCAGCATTTT
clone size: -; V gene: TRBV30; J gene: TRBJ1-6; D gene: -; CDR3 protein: CAWRYGQTYNSPLHF; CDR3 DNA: TGTGCCTGGAGGTACGGACAGACCTATAATTCACCCCTCCACTTT
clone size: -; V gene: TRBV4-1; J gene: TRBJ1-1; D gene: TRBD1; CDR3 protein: CASSQVPGQPLADTEAFF; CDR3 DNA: TGCGCCAGCAGCCAAGTTCCGGGACAGCCTTTGGCGGACACTGAAGCTTTCTTT
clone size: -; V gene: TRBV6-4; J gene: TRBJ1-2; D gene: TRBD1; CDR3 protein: CASSARGQGGYTF; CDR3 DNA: TGTGCCAGCAGTGCACGTGGACAGGGGGGCTACACCTTC
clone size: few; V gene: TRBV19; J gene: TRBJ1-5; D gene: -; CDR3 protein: CACRAEGLSNQPQHF; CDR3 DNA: TGTGCCTGCCGCGCGGAAGGCCTCAGCAATCAGCCCCAGCATTTT
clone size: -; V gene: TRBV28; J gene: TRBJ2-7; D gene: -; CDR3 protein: CASGGGGRGVYEQYF; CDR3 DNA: TGTGCCAGCGGAGGTGGTGGCAGGGGAGTCTACGAGCAGTACTTC
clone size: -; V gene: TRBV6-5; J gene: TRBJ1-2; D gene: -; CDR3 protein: CASSSWDTNYGYTF; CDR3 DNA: TGTGCCAGCAGTTCCTGGGACACCAACTATGGCTACACCTTC
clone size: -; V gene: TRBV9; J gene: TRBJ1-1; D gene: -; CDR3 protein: CASSVSGGWATEAFF; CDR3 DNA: TGTGCCAGCAGCGTATCCGGGGGATGGGCCACTGAAGCTTTCTTT
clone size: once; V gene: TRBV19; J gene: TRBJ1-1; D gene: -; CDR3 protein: CASSNAGVLNTEAFF; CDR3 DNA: TGTGCCAGTAGTAACGCAGGGGTTTTGAACACTGAAGCTTTCTTT
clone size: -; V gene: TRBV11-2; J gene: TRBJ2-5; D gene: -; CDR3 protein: CASSSGETQYF; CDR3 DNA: TGTGCCAGCAGCTCAGGCGAGACCCAGTACTTC